One sample yielded the 24 T cell receptor beta chains listed below, sequenced in a study of blood T cell repertoires in COVID-19. The method was immunoSEQ multiplex PCR; TCRdb's version includes in-frame clones alone and lacks a portion of them. The repertoire holds about 260,000 clones, with approximately 80% as singletons. Material: peripheral blood. The receptors stem from a human donor in a cohort sampled during active COVID-19.

This chain connects TRBV6-6 to TRBJ2-2; TRBD2 is a possible D gene (6 bases). V was trimmed by 2 bases and J by 2 bases, leaving 12 bases between them. Germline CDR1 and CDR2: MNHNY and SVGAGI (reference sequence). The CDR3 is 16 amino acids. CDR3 nucleotides: TGTGCCAGCAGTTACGAGTCGCGGGGCAACACCGGGGAGCTGTTTTTT. Translating gives CASSYESRGNTGELFF.

V usage is TRBV7-9 and J usage is TRBJ2-5; the match to TRBD1 covers 7 bases. Germline CDR1 reads SEHNR; CDR2 reads FQNEAQ (reference sequence). The junction had 5 bases not matched to a gene; V was cut back by 2 bases and J by 2 bases. CDR3 length: 15 residues. Written as DNA, the CDR3 is TGTGCCAGCAGCTTACCCAGGGGGAAACAAGAGACCCAGTACTTC. This gives the protein CASSLPRGKQETQYF.

The V gene is TRBV15, the J gene TRBJ2-1; 10 bases match TRBD2. V shed 4 bases and J 6 bases; nucleotides not matched to a gene: 15. Per germline, CDR1 LNHNV and CDR2 YYDKDF (reference sequence). The CDR3 spans 18 residues. The CDR3 DNA reads TGTGCCACCAGCACCTTAAAACAGGATAGCGGGAGGACCAATGAGCAGTTCTTC. Translation: CATSTLKQDSGRTNEQFF.

This clone appeared a single time. V usage is TRBV5-1 and J usage is TRBJ1-2; D unclear. The CDR3 consists of 13 residues. The germline CDR1 and CDR2 sequences are SGHRS and YFSETQ. Trimming removed 0 bases from V and 8 bases from J, with 11 bases in between. The CDR3 DNA reads TGCGCCAGCAGCTTGGCCGGGGAGAGGGGCTACACCTTC. Translated: CASSLAGERGYTF. The complete variable domain, with remaining parts taken from reference TRBV5-1 and TRBJ1-2, reads KAGVTQTPRYLIKTRGQQVTLSCSPISGHRSVSWYQQTPGQGLQFLFEYFSETQRNKGNFPGRFSGRQFSNSRSEMNVSTLELGDSALYLCASSLAGERGYTFGSGTRLTVV.

This chain connects TRBV29-1 to TRBJ2-5, with TRBD2 identical over 8 bases. Germline trimming cut 8 bases from V and 4 bases from J; bases unmatched to any gene: 18. This CDR3 is built from 16 residues. Germline assignment: CDR1 SQVTM and CDR2 ANQGSEA. The CDR3 reads CSTLGSSSGWGETQYF. CDR3 nucleotides: TGCAGCACTCTGGGAAGTTCTAGCGGGTGGGGAGAGACCCAGTACTTC. The full variable domain, completed using reference TRBV29-1 and TRBJ2-5, is SAVISQKPSRDICQRGTSLTIQCQVDSQVTMMFWYRQQPGQSLTLIATANQGSEATYESGFVIDKFPISRPNLTFSTLTVSNMSPEDSSIYLCSTLGSSSGWGETQYFGPGTRLLVL.

The chain employs TRBV9 and TRBJ2-6; TRBD1 aligns across 8 bases. CDR1 and CDR2 (germline): SGDLS, YYNGEE. Germline trimming cut 3 bases from V and 4 bases from J; bases unmatched to any gene: 12. This CDR3 region has 18 residues. In DNA, the CDR3 is TGTGCCAGCAGCGAGACAGGGGTCGAAGGGTTGGGGGCCAACGTCCTGACTTTC. As protein: CASSETGVEGLGANVLTF.

This clone was observed a few times. CDR3 loop: CASSMDPGQRNTIYF. The CDR3 coding sequence is TGCGCCAGCAGCATGGACCCGGGACAGAGAAACACCATATATTTT. This chain uses TRBV5-1 with TRBJ1-3; 7 positions agree with TRBD1. The germline CDR1 and CDR2 sequences are SGHRS and YFSETQ. V gave up 4 bases and J gave up 5 bases; unmatched junction bases: 9. There are 15 residues in the CDR3.

The chain joins TRBV9 to TRBJ2-3; D is ambiguous. V was trimmed by 0 bases and J by 1 base, leaving 3 bases between them. Germline loops: CDR1 SGDLS, CDR2 YYNGEE. This CDR3 comprises 13 residues. CDR3 sequence reads: CASSVVGTDTQYF. CDR3 nucleotide sequence: TGTGCCAGCAGCGTAGTAGGCACAGATACGCAGTATTTT. Using reference TRBV9 and TRBJ2-3 for the parts outside the CDR3, the full variable domain is DSGVTQTPKHLITATGQRVTLRCSPRSGDLSVYWYQQSLDQGLQFLIQYYNGEERAKGNILERFSAQQFPDLHSELNLSSLELGDSALYFCASSVVGTDTQYFGPGTRLTVL.

The genes are TRBV2 and TRBJ1-5, with D possibly TRBD1 on 6 matching bases. This CDR3 contains 15 residues. V was shortened by 7 bases and J by 1 base, with 14 bases between the two germline ends. Germline V gene lookup returns CDR1 SNHLY and CDR2 FYNNEI. As DNA, the CDR3 is TGTGCCAGCATTCAAGACAGGATGAGCAATCAGCCCCAGCATTTT. This codes for CASIQDRMSNQPQHF.

CDR3 sequence: CASSNSGRDTGELFF. The CDR3 nucleotides read TGTGCCAGCAGCAATAGCGGGAGGGACACCGGGGAGCTGTTTTTT. This chain links TRBV7-8 with TRBJ2-2; TRBD2 matches 11 bases. The CDR3 loop spans 15 amino acids. Germline V gives CDR1 SGHVS, CDR2 FQNEAQ. The V gene end was trimmed by 5 bases and the J gene end by 3 bases; junction bases not matched to a gene: 2. Full variable domain (missing parts from reference TRBV7-8 and TRBJ2-2): GAGVSQSPRYKVAKRGQDVALRCDPISGHVSLFWYQQALGQGPEFLTYFQNEAQLDKSGLPSDRFFAERPEGSVSTLKIQRTQQEDSAVYLCASSNSGRDTGELFFGEGSRLTVL.

The gene calls are TRBV20-1 and TRBJ1-5, with TRBD1 as a possible D gene (5 bases). V lost 3 bases and J lost 7, with 25 bases in between. The length of the CDR3 is 17 residues. Looked up from germline, CDR1 is DFQATT and CDR2 is SNEGSKA (reference sequence). CDR3 residues: CSASPFLGREAGQPQHF. The CDR3 nucleotides are TGCAGTGCTAGTCCCTTTTTGGGCAGGGAGGCGGGGCAGCCCCAGCATTTT.

This rearrangement joins TRBV3-1 (or the pseudogene TRBV3-2) to TRBJ2-7; 9 nucleotides match TRBD1. CDR3 length equals 13 residues. V lost 6 bases and J lost 4; bases outside the gene matches: 4. Germline CDR1 LGHDT, CDR2 YNNKEL (reference sequence). DNA of the CDR3: TGTGCCAGCAGGCGGACAGGGGTATACGAGCAGTACTTC. Translated, it gives CASRRTGVYEQYF.

The chain employs TRBV6-6 and TRBJ1-5, with 7 bases that match TRBD1. The ends lost 5 bases at V and 1 base at J; junction bases unmatched: 11. Germline CDR1 and CDR2: MNHNY and SVGAGI (reference sequence). This CDR3 is built from 17 residues. Here the CDR3 DNA reads TGTGCCAGCAGTCCGGGACAGTTTCTTAGGAGCAATCAGCCCCAGCATTTT. As protein: CASSPGQFLRSNQPQHF.

The gene calls are TRBV20-1 and TRBJ1-1, with 9 positions matching TRBD1. With 3 bases clipped from V and 5 bases from J, the junction kept 4 bases outside the gene matches. The germline V gene encodes CDR1 DFQATT and CDR2 SNEGSKA (reference sequence). The length of the CDR3 is 13 residues. The CDR3 loop reads CSASTGTGTEAFF. The CDR3 region has the DNA TGCAGTGCTAGTACCGGGACAGGGACTGAAGCTTTCTTT.

The chain uses TRBV30 and TRBJ1-2; possibly TRBD1 for D (5 bases). V lost 3 bases, J lost 0 bases, and 20 bases lay in between. The CDR3 is made up of 17 amino acids. Germline lookup yields CDR1 GTSNPN and CDR2 SVGIG (reference sequence). This CDR3 reads CAWRGGRTGPTNYGYTF. The CDR3 coding sequence is TGTGCCTGGAGGGGTGGGCGAACAGGACCAACTAACTATGGCTACACCTTC.

This clone was counted only a few times. V usage is TRBV5-1 and J usage is TRBJ1-5; a possible D gene is TRBD1 (5 bases). CDR1 is SGHRS and CDR2 is YFSETQ in the germline V gene. This CDR3 contains 15 residues. Trimming pared 4 bases from V and 6 bases from J, leaving 17 bases between. As DNA, the CDR3 is TGCGCCAGCAGCCCGGGGGGAGGGGTCGGTCAGCCCCAGCATTTT. This encodes CASSPGGGVGQPQHF.

The genes are TRBV3-1 (or the pseudogene TRBV3-2) and TRBJ2-7; 16 nucleotides align to TRBD2. CDR3 length equals 16 residues. V lost 3 bases to trimming and J lost 2 bases; unmatched junction nucleotides: 1. CDR1 and CDR2 from the germline V gene are LGHDT and YNNKEL (reference sequence). The CDR3: CASSQGLAGGPYEQYF. CDR3 in DNA: TGTGCCAGCAGCCAGGGACTAGCGGGAGGGCCCTACGAGCAGTACTTC.

The chain couples TRBV6-5 to TRBJ2-2; D might be TRBD1 (5 bases). CDR1 is MNHEY and CDR2 is SVGAGI in the germline V gene. The CDR3 contains 13 residues. Trimming took 4 bases from V and 4 from J, leaving 7 bases between them. The CDR3 region has the DNA TGTGCCAGCAGTTGGGGCGGCACCGGGGAGCTGTTTTTT. It encodes CASSWGGTGELFF.

This clone came up a few times. CDR3: CASSEGPGVASEQYF. For the CDR3, the DNA is TGTGCCAGCAGTGAGGGGCCGGGGGTCGCCTCCGAGCAGTACTTC. The chain has TRBV2 and TRBJ2-7; D may be TRBD2 (6 bases). The CDR3 runs to 15 residues. Germline lookup yields CDR1 SNHLY and CDR2 FYNNEI. V was shortened by 3 bases and J by 6 bases, with 18 bases between the two germline ends. The full variable domain, with the rest looked up from reference TRBV2 and TRBJ2-7, is EPEVTQTPSHQVTQMGQEVILRCVPISNHLYFYWYRQILGQKVEFLVSFYNNEISEKSEIFDDQFSVERPDGSNFTLKIRSTKLEDSAMYFCASSEGPGVASEQYFGPGTRLTVT.

The chain joins TRBV6-1 to TRBJ2-7; D not certain. The CDR3 is 13 residues long. Trimming left V 1 base short and J 5 bases short, with 9 bases between. Germline V gene sequence: CDR1 MNHNS, CDR2 SASEGT. The CDR3 loop reads CASSEERFNEQYF. CDR3 coding DNA: TGTGCCAGCAGTGAAGAGAGGTTCAACGAGCAGTACTTC.

The J gene is TRBJ1-5, the V gene TRBV23-1; no definite D call. TRBV23-1 is an ORF for which the function is uncertain. The CDR3 contains 19 residues. The V gene lost 2 bases and the J gene lost 9 bases, with 29 bases spanning the gap. CDR3 nucleotides: TGCGCCAGCAGTCAAACGGAGGACGGGTCCAGGCTATCAAGCGGGCCCCAGCATTTT. Encoded protein: CASSQTEDGSRLSSGPQHF.

For this clone: Other DNA sequences in the same sample also yield this CDR3. V and J are TRBV19 and TRBJ2-2; tentatively, D is TRBD1 (6 bases). Germline assignment: CDR1 LNHDA and CDR2 SQIVND (reference sequence). V gave up 3 bases and J gave up 4 bases, with 6 bases separating them. The CDR3 length is 13 residues. In DNA form, the CDR3 reads TGTGCCAGTAGTATCAGGGGCACCGGGGAGCTGTTTTTT. It is translated as CASSIRGTGELFF.

CDR3 protein: CASSPLGQNTGELFF. The DNA of the CDR3 is TGTGCCAGCAGCCCCCTGGGGCAAAACACCGGGGAGCTGTTTTTT. This chain links TRBV5-5 with TRBJ2-2; perhaps TRBD1 as D (5 bases). The V gene's germline CDR1 is SGHKS and CDR2 YYEKEE (reference sequence). Trimming took 4 bases from V and 2 from J, leaving 12 bases between them. CDR3 size: 15 residues. Using reference TRBV5-5 and TRBJ2-2 for the parts outside the CDR3, the full variable domain is DAGVTQSPTHLIKTRGQQVTLRCSPISGHKSVSWYQQVLGQGPQFIFQYYEKEERGRGNFPDRFSARQFPNYSSELNVNALLLGDSALYLCASSPLGQNTGELFFGEGSRLTVL.

This clone was seen once. The chain has TRBV3-1 (or the pseudogene TRBV3-2) and TRBJ2-1, with 8 positions matching TRBD2. CDR3 size: 13 residues. V shed 4 bases, J shed 10 bases, and the junction held 6 bases outside the gene matches. Germline V gene data show CDR1 as LGHDT and CDR2 as YNNKEL (reference sequence). As DNA, the CDR3 is TGTGCCAGCAGCCTGGCGGGGGGTCACGAGCAGTTCTTC. Encoded protein: CASSLAGGHEQFF.